This TCR beta chain derives from a study of blood T cell repertoires in COVID-19. The CDR3 is 11 residues long. Germline V gives CDR1 LNHDA, CDR2 SQIVND (reference sequence). Trimming removed 10 bases at V and 3 bases at J, with 9 bases between. As processed by the authors: Cell counts per sample came from amplifying reference gene primers. Sequenced by immunoSEQ multiplex PCR; TCRdb stores in-frame clones only, minus some. That table supplies the V and J calls and clone size; D and trimming were determined from the DNA. The sample contains over 200,000 clones, around four fifths of which appear only once.

The clonotype originates from a woman at least 80 years old with active or convalescent COVID-19. This chain uses TRBV19 with TRBJ1-2; D is possibly TRBD1 (5 bases). Input material: peripheral blood. In DNA form, the CDR3 reads TGTGCCACTGGGACTGACTATGGCTACACCTTC. This sequence encodes CATGTDYGYTF. The complete variable domain, with remaining parts taken from reference TRBV19 and TRBJ1-2, reads DGGITQSPKYLFRKEGQNVTLSCEQNLNHDAMYWYRQDPGQGLRLIYYSQIVNDFQKGDIAEGYSVSREKKESFPLTVTSAQKNPTAFYLCATGTDYGYTFGSGTRLTVV.